Listed below are T cell receptor beta chains from one sample, sequenced in a study of Ad26.COV2.S vaccination and SARS-CoV-2 variants. Data came from immunoSEQ multiplex PCR; TCRdb stores just in-frame clones and leaves some out. The sample holds more than 300,000 clones; 88% are singletons and the top ten take approximately 5.9%. Sequenced here: peripheral blood, sampled in a trial of Ad26.COV2.S vaccine versus placebo. The receptors were gathered from a person aged 18-60 years who received the Ad26.COV2.S COVID-19 vaccine or a placebo. Each CDR3 is given with its conserved first and last residue. The D gene is left open where the match is weak.

>TRBJ2-1|TRBD2|TRBV7-3|15
TGTGCCAGCAGCTTATTAGCGGGAGTGGCAAATGAGCAGTTCTTC
CASSLLAGVANEQFF
>TRBJ2-3|TRBD2|TRBV28|15
TGTGCCAGCAATTCGGAGGCGGGAGGCACAGATACGCAGTATTTT
CASNSEAGGTDTQYF
>TRBJ2-7|NA|TRBV19|12
TGTGCCAGTAGTATAGGCGGCTACGAGCAGTACTTC
CASSIGGYEQYF
>TRBJ2-7|NA|TRBV4-3|13
TGCGCCAGCAGCCAAGACCGGGACTACGAGCAGTACTTC
CASSQDRDYEQYF
>TRBJ2-6|NA|TRBV5-1|16
TGCGCCAGCAGCCCGTTTTTTGCGTCTGGGGCCAACGTCCTGACTTTC
CASSPFFASGANVLTF
>TRBJ1-1|TRBD1|TRBV11-2|11
TGTGCCAGCAGCCCTGGGACAGCCGCTTTCTTT
CASSPGTAAFF
>TRBJ1-3|NA|TRBV30|18
TGTGCCTGGAGGCCAGGGGCCTGGGGGGTGCTCTCTGGAAACACCATATATTTT
CAWRPGAWGVLSGNTIYF
>TRBJ1-3|NA|TRBV11-2|20
TGTGCCAGCAGCTTAGAAGGACGTCCGACAATTTCATACTCTGGAAACACCATATATTTT
CASSLEGRPTISYSGNTIYF
>TRBJ2-3|NA|TRBV5-1|18
TGCGCCAGCAGCTGGGTTGTGGCCCCAGCGGTCGTGGCAGATACGCAGTATTTT
CASSWVVAPAVVADTQYF
>TRBJ2-7|NA|TRBV20-1|11
TGCAGTGCTAACACCTTCTACGAGCAGTACTTC
CSANTFYEQYF
>TRBJ2-1|TRBD1|TRBV7-2|13
TGTGCCAGTCGACAGGGGGCCGACAATGAGCAGTTCTTC
CASRQGADNEQFF
>TRBJ1-4|NA|TRBV4-1|17
TGCGCCAGCAGCCAAGATAGGAACAGGGATATTGGTGAAAAACTGTTTTTT
CASSQDRNRDIGEKLFF
>TRBJ2-2|NA|TRBV9|14
TGTGCCAGCAGCGTAGTGGGGGTCACCGGGGAGCTGTTTTTT
CASSVVGVTGELFF
>TRBJ2-7|TRBD1|TRBV7-9|14
TGTGCCAGCAACCAACAGGGGGCGCCTGGTGAGCAGTACTTC
CASNQQGAPGEQYF
>TRBJ2-7|TRBD1|TRBV18|14
TGTGCCAGCTCACCAGCGGGACAGGGGTACGAGCAGTACTTC
CASSPAGQGYEQYF
>TRBJ2-2|TRBD1|TRBV2|12
TGTGCCAGCAGGCCCGACAGGGCTGGGCTGTTTTTT
CASRPDRAGLFF
>TRBJ2-7|TRBD1|TRBV19|18
TGTGCCAGTAGTATAAGTTATAGTACGACAGGGGATTCCTACGAGCAGTACTTC
CASSISYSTTGDSYEQYF
>TRBJ2-1|NA|TRBV9|15
TGTGCCAGCAGCGAGGTAGAGGGTATCTACAATGAGCAGTTCTTC
CASSEVEGIYNEQFF
>TRBJ1-5|NA|TRBV7-9|14
TGTGCCAGCAGCTTAGAGGGGGTAGTTCAGCCCCAGCATTTT
CASSLEGVVQPQHF
>TRBJ2-7|NA|TRBV9|12
TGTGCCAGCAGCGTAGAGAGGGGGGAGCAGTACTTC
CASSVERGEQYF
>TRBJ2-7|NA|TRBV7-9|15
TGTGCCAGCACCAAACCGGGACCTGACTCTTACGAGCAGTACTTC
CASTKPGPDSYEQYF
>TRBJ1-1|NA|TRBV15|16
TGTGCCACCAGCAGAGATCGGCAGGGATTGAACACTGAAGCTTTCTTT
CATSRDRQGLNTEAFF
>TRBJ1-2|TRBD1|TRBV6-6|18
TGTGCCAGCAGTCAAACCGGGACAGGGATGAGTGTGAACTATGGCTACACCTTC
CASSQTGTGMSVNYGYTF
>TRBJ1-6|NA|TRBV30|12
TGTGCCTGTCTGACCCGAGATTCACCCCTCCACTTT
CACLTRDSPLHF
>TRBJ1-2|NA|TRBV28|13
TGTGCCAGCAGGGGGGACGGCGCCTATGGCTACACCTTC
CASRGDGAYGYTF
>TRBJ1-1|NA|TRBV18|14
TGTGCCAGCTCACCAGTCGCAGAAAACACTGAAGCTTTCTTT
CASSPVAENTEAFF
>TRBJ2-7|TRBD1|TRBV15|13
TGTGCCACCAGCAGATTACAGGGGTGGGAGCAGTACTTC
CATSRLQGWEQYF